Below are 5 T cell receptor beta chains sequenced from a single sample in a study of T cell changes during pregnancy in multiple sclerosis. Measured with immunoSEQ multiplex PCR; TCRdb has only the in-frame clones, and not every one. The sample carries tens of thousands of clones, around 95% recorded once. The material sequenced was CD8+ T cells from peripheral blood mononuclear cells, taken after pregnancy. Every receptor here comes from a female donor with multiple sclerosis, enrolled in a pregnancy study.

The sample holds a few counts of this clone. The V and J genes are TRBV2 and TRBJ2-2; possible D gene TRBD2, 5 bases. The length of the CDR3 is 13 residues. Germline V gene data show CDR1 as SNHLY and CDR2 as FYNNEI. V dropped 10 bases and J dropped 4 bases, with 13 bases sitting between them. Written as DNA, the CDR3 is TGTGCCACCTCGGACTGGTTCACCGGGGAGCTGTTTTTT. Translation: CATSDWFTGELFF.

The rearrangement joins TRBV27 to TRBJ1-5; D is unclear. The germline V and J ends were trimmed by 2 bases and 7 bases, with 12 bases remaining between them. This CDR3 is built from 14 residues. CDR1 is MNHEY, CDR2 SMNVEV, per germline (reference sequence). The CDR3 loop is CASSLGVREQPQHF. Written as DNA, the CDR3 is TGTGCCAGCAGTTTAGGGGTCCGGGAACAGCCCCAGCATTTT.

The rearrangement uses TRBV5-4 and TRBJ2-7, with D perhaps matching TRBD1 (6 bases). V was cut by 0 bases and J by 2 bases, with 9 bases left in between. The germline V gene has CDR1 SGHNT and CDR2 YYREEE (reference sequence). The CDR3 runs 14 residues. CDR3 amino acids: CASSLDYRAYEQYF. Here the CDR3 DNA reads TGTGCCAGCAGCTTGGATTACAGGGCCTACGAGCAGTACTTC.

J is TRBJ2-1 and V is TRBV5-1; 14 nucleotides agree with TRBD2. Germline V gives CDR1 SGHRS, CDR2 YFSETQ. V dropped 4 bases and J dropped 8; count of bases not matched to a gene: 8. This CDR3 spans 16 amino acids. The CDR3 nucleotides read TGCGCCAGCAGCACCTCGGGACTAGCGGGGGCGGATGAGCAGTTCTTC. Its protein product is CASSTSGLAGADEQFF.

The chain uses TRBV5-8 and TRBJ2-7, with a weak D call TRBD1 (6 bases). CDR1 SGHTS and CDR2 YDEGEE come from the germline V gene. Trimming left V 0 bases short and J 3 bases short, with 10 bases between. This CDR3 spans 14 amino acids. The CDR3 protein is CASSLGQDSYEQYF. The DNA of the CDR3 is TGTGCCAGCAGCTTGGGACAGGACAGCTACGAGCAGTACTTC. Complete variable domain (other parts from reference TRBV5-8 and TRBJ2-7): EAGVTQSPTHLIKTRGQQATLRCSPISGHTSVYWYQQALGLGLQFLLWYDEGEERNRGNFPPRFSGRQFPNYSSELNVNALELEDSALYLCASSLGQDSYEQYFGPGTRLTVT.